A single sample is the source of the 14 T cell receptor beta chains below, sequenced in a study of blood T cell repertoires in COVID-19. Here immunoSEQ multiplex PCR was the method, and the copy in TCRdb shows in-frame clones only, minus some. The sample has roughly 280,000 clones, 85% to 90% seen once. The sequencing input was peripheral blood. Source of these receptors: a woman aged 60-75 years with COVID-19, enrolled during active disease.

This clone is a singleton in its sample. The chain combines TRBV5-4 with TRBJ2-1; perhaps TRBD2 as D (6 bases). The CDR3 has 13 residues. Germline V gene sequence: CDR1 SGHNT, CDR2 YYREEE (reference sequence). The ends were cut back, 2 bases at V and 7 bases at J, with 10 bases in the middle. CDR3 loop: CASSFGLPNEQFF. The CDR3 bases are TGTGCCAGCAGCTTTGGACTACCTAATGAGCAGTTCTTC.

This sequence joins TRBV5-1 and TRBJ2-1; 7 positions match TRBD1. Germline V gene data show CDR1 as SGHRS and CDR2 as YFSETQ. V lost 3 bases and J lost 5; bases outside the gene matches: 5. The CDR3 extends over 14 amino acids. The CDR3 sequence: CASSSEGANNEQFF. The CDR3 coding sequence is TGCGCCAGCAGCTCCGAGGGGGCAAACAATGAGCAGTTCTTC.

The chain uses TRBV27 and TRBJ2-2; TRBD2 is a possible D gene (7 bases). Trimming took 6 bases from V and 6 from J, leaving 14 bases between them. CDR1 and CDR2 from the germline V gene are MNHEY and SMNVEV (reference sequence). This CDR3 contains 14 residues. This CDR3 is CASRRGGMAGELFF. The CDR3 DNA reads as TGTGCCAGCAGGAGGGGGGGAATGGCCGGGGAGCTGTTTTTT.

V usage is TRBV24-1 and J usage is TRBJ2-1; TRBD1 matches at 8 bases. The CDR3 length is 12 residues. The germline gives CDR1 KGHDR, CDR2 SFDVKD. V shed 5 bases, J shed 12 bases, and the junction held 5 bases outside the gene matches. CDR3 in DNA: TGTGCCACCAGTGGTACAGGGGGAAGGCAGTTCTTC. Its translation is CATSGTGGRQFF.

V usage is TRBV5-5 and J usage is TRBJ2-7, with 7 positions matching TRBD2. The CDR3 extends over 14 amino acids. Germline assignment: CDR1 SGHKS and CDR2 YYEKEE (reference sequence). V was clipped by 5 bases and J by 2 bases; unmatched bases: 7. The CDR3 region is CASRSASGTYEQYF. The CDR3 DNA is TGTGCCAGCAGGTCGGCTAGCGGAACCTACGAGCAGTACTTC.

The chain links TRBV5-6 to TRBJ2-7; D is perhaps TRBD2 (5 bases). The germline CDR1 and CDR2 sequences are SGHDT and YYEEEE. Trimming removed 2 bases at V and 2 bases at J, with 11 bases between. This CDR3 has 14 residues. This chain's CDR3 is CASSFAVSAYEQYF. CDR3 DNA: TGTGCCAGCAGCTTTGCGGTTAGCGCCTACGAGCAGTACTTC.

The chain carries TRBV5-1 and TRBJ2-1; a possible D gene is TRBD2 (6 bases). Between the trimmed V and J ends, which lost 6 bases and 4 bases, there was a span of 14 bases. This CDR3 spans 14 amino acids. Germline CDR1 and CDR2: SGHRS and YFSETQ. The CDR3 protein is CASKEREPYNEQFF. The CDR3 coding sequence is TGCGCCAGCAAGGAACGGGAGCCTTACAATGAGCAGTTCTTC.

The chain recombines TRBV6-2 or TRBV6-3 with TRBJ2-7; TRBD2 matches 8 bases. This CDR3 comprises 14 residues. CDR1 is MNHEY and CDR2 is SVGEGT in the germline V gene. V gave up 4 bases and J gave up 3 bases; unmatched junction bases: 5. The CDR3 loop is CASSSFAGGYEQYF. In DNA, the CDR3 is TGTGCCAGCAGTTCATTCGCGGGAGGCTACGAGCAGTACTTC.

CDR3 sequence (DNA): TGTGCCAGCAGTGAAGCGGGCCCCTATGGCTACACCTTC. It encodes CASSEAGPYGYTF. The V call is TRBV6-1, the J call TRBJ1-2, with no clear D. The V end lost 0 bases, the J end lost 4 bases, and 6 bases lay between the germline ends. The CDR3 is 13 residues long. Germline V gene lookup returns CDR1 MNHNS and CDR2 SASEGT.

This sequence joins TRBV27 and TRBJ2-2; D gene unclear. Trimming cost V 5 bases and J 4 bases, with 8 bases left between them. CDR3 length equals 13 residues. CDR1 MNHEY and CDR2 SMNVEV come from the germline V gene (reference sequence). The CDR3 region is CASSRSATGELFF. The DNA of the CDR3 is TGTGCCAGCAGTCGGTCCGCCACCGGGGAGCTGTTTTTT.

This clone was seen only once. The V gene is TRBV10-3, the J gene TRBJ2-2, with D tentatively TRBD1 (6 bases). The CDR3 runs 14 residues. The V gene's germline CDR1 is ENHRY and CDR2 SYGVKD. Trimming cost V 7 bases and J 7 bases, with 16 bases left between them. This CDR3 is CAINGQSKDGELFF. The CDR3 nucleotides are TGTGCCATCAACGGACAGAGCAAGGACGGGGAGCTGTTTTTT.

This chain uses TRBV11-2 with TRBJ1-3; maybe TRBD1 (6 bases). The germline V gene has CDR1 SGHAT and CDR2 FQNNGV. V lost 4 bases, J lost 0 bases, and 13 bases lay in between. The CDR3 has 16 amino acids. Here the CDR3 reads CASSSLQGVSGNTIYF. CDR3 in DNA: TGTGCCAGCAGCTCCCTACAGGGCGTCTCTGGAAACACCATATATTTT. Full variable domain (rest looked up from reference TRBV11-2 and TRBJ1-3): EAGVAQSPRYKIIEKRQSVAFWCNPISGHATLYWYQQILGQGPKLLIQFQNNGVVDDSQLPKDRFSAERLKGVDSTLKIQPAKLEDSAVYLCASSSLQGVSGNTIYFGEGSWLTVV.

The rearrangement links TRBV28 to TRBJ1-5, with D uncertain. Germline loops: CDR1 MDHEN, CDR2 SYDVKM. This CDR3 has 15 residues. V lost 7 bases and J lost 0, with 13 bases in between. CDR3 DNA sequence: TGTGCCAGCACTCGCGGATTCTATAGCAATCAGCCCCAGCATTTT. As protein: CASTRGFYSNQPQHF. Variable domain in full (rest from reference TRBV28 and TRBJ1-5): DVKVTQSSRYLVKRTGEKVFLECVQDMDHENMFWYRQDPGLGLRLIYFSYDVKMKEKGDIPEGYSVSREKKERFSLILESASTNQTSMYLCASTRGFYSNQPQHFGDGTRLSIL.

The rearrangement joins TRBV19 to TRBJ2-7; 11 nucleotides align to TRBD2. V was clipped by 6 bases and J by 2 bases; unmatched bases: 9. The CDR3 loop spans 16 amino acids. The germline V gene encodes CDR1 LNHDA and CDR2 SQIVND (reference sequence). CDR3 coding DNA: TGTGCCAGTAGGACCCGGGGACTAGCGGATACCTACGAGCAGTACTTC. Amino acid sequence: CASRTRGLADTYEQYF.